This TCR beta chain was identified during a study of OX40 agonist ivuxolimab in advanced cancers. Enrollment shut out patients with autoimmune disease history or systemic immunosuppression. The table came from immunoSEQ multiplex PCR; TCRdb's copy has only in-frame clones and leaves some out. The data show under 20,000 clones, roughly 73% seen once. This specimen consisted of CD4+ or CD8+ T cells sorted from blood, obtained in a trial of the OX40 agonist ivuxolimab. The clonotype originates from an adult with an advanced solid tumor such as melanoma, head and neck, liver or kidney cancer.

The CDR3 protein is CASSPQGGRYGYTF. The CDR3 DNA is TGTGCCAGCAGCCCCCAAGGAGGGCGCTATGGCTACACCTTC. This chain links TRBV11-2 with TRBJ1-2; no clear D gene. The V end was cut by 5 bases, the J end by 4 bases, with 14 bases between. Germline values: CDR1 SGHAT, CDR2 FQNNGV. The CDR3 runs 14 residues. Drawing the rest from reference TRBV11-2 and TRBJ1-2, the complete variable domain is EAGVAQSPRYKIIEKRQSVAFWCNPISGHATLYWYQQILGQGPKLLIQFQNNGVVDDSQLPKDRFSAERLKGVDSTLKIQPAKLEDSAVYLCASSPQGGRYGYTFGSGTRLTVV.